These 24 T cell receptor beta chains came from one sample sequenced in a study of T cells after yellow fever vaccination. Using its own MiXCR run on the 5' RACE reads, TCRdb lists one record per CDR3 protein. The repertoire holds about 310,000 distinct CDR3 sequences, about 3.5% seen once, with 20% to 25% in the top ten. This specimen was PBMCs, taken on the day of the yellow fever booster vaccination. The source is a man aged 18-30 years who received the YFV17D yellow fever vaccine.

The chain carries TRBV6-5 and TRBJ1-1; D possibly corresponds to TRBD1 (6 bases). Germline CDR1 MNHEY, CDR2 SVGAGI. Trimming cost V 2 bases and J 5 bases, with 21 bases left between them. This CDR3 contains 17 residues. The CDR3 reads CASSYRPRWGAGTEAFF. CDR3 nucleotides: TGTGCCAGCAGTTACAGGCCCCGCTGGGGGGCGGGAACTGAAGCTTTCTTT.

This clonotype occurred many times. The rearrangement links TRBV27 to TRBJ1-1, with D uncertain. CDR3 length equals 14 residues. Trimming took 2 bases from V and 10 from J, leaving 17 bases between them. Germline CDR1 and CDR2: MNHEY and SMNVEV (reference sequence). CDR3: CASSLNSGASGAFF. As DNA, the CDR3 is TGTGCCAGCAGTTTAAACAGCGGAGCCTCAGGAGCTTTCTTT.

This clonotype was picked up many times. The CDR3 region is CASSPLGGSYNEQFF. The CDR3 nucleotides read TGTGCCAGCAGCCCATTGGGGGGTTCCTACAATGAGCAGTTCTTC. This sequence joins TRBV7-2 and TRBJ2-1, with TRBD2 as a possible D gene (6 bases). This CDR3 region has 15 residues. Germline CDR1 and CDR2: SGHTA and FQGNSA. Trimming stripped 5 bases from V and 1 base from J, with 12 bases between.

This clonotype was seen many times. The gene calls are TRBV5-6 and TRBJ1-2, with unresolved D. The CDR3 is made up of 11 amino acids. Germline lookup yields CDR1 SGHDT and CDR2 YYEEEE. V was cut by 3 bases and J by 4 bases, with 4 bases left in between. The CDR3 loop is CASSSFYGYTF. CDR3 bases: TGTGCCAGCAGCTCGTTCTATGGCTACACCTTC.

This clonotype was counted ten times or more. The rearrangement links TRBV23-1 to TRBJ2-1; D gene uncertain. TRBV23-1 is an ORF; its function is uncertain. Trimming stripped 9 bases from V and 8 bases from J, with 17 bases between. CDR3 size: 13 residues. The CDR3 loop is CASPPIACHEQFF. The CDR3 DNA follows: TGCGCCAGTCCCCCAATCGCATGTCATGAGCAGTTCTTC.

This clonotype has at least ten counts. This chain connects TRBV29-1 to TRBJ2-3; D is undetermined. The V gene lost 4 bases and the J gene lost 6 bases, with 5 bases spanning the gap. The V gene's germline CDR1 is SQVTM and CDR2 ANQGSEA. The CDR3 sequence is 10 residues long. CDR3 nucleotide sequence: TGCAGCGTTGGCGACGATACGCAGTATTTT. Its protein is CSVGDDTQYF.

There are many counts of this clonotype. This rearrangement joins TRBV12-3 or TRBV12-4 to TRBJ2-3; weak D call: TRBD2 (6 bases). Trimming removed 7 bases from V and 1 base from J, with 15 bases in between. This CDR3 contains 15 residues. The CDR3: CASTNPERGTDTQYF. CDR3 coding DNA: TGTGCCAGCACTAACCCGGAGCGGGGCACAGATACGCAGTATTTT.

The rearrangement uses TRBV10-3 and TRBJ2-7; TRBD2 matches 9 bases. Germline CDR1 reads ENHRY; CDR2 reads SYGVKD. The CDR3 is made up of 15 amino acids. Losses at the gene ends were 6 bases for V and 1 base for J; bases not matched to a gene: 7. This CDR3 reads CAISLTSGPSYEQYF. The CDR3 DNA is TGTGCCATCAGCTTGACTAGCGGTCCTTCCTACGAGCAGTACTTC.

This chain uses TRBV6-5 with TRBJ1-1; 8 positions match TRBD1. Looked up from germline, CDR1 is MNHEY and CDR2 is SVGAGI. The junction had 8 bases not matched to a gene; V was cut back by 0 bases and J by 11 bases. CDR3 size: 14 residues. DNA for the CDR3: TGTGCCAGCAGTTACTCCCGACAGGGGAGTCGGGCTTTCTTT. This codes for CASSYSRQGSRAFF.

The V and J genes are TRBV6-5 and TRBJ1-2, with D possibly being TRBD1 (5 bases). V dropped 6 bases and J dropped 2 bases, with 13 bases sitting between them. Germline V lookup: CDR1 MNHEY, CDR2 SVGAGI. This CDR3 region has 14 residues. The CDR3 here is CASSLRGGNYGYTF. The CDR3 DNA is TGTGCCAGCAGCCTGAGGGGTGGGAACTATGGCTACACCTTC.

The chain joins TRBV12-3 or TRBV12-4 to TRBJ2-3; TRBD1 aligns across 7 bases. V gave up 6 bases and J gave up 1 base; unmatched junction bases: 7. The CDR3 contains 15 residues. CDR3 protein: CASRRTGWGTDTQYF. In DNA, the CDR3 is TGTGCCAGCAGGCGGACAGGATGGGGCACAGATACGCAGTATTTT.

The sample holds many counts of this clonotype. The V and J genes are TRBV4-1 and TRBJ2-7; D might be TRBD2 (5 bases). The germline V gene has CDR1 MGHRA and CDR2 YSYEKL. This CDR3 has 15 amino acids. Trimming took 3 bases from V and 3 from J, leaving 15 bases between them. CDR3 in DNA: TGCGCCAGCAGCCACCGAAGTAACGGGGTCTACGAGCAGTACTTC. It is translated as CASSHRSNGVYEQYF.

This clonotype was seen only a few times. CDR3 in amino acids: CATSDSKQGAADTQYF. CDR3 DNA: TGTGCCACCAGTGATTCAAAACAGGGGGCCGCAGATACGCAGTATTTT. The V and J genes are TRBV24-1 and TRBJ2-3; 9 bases agree with TRBD1. Germline CDR1 and CDR2: KGHDR and SFDVKD. The V gene end was trimmed by 2 bases and the J gene end by 4 bases; junction bases not matched to a gene: 6. This CDR3 is built from 16 residues.

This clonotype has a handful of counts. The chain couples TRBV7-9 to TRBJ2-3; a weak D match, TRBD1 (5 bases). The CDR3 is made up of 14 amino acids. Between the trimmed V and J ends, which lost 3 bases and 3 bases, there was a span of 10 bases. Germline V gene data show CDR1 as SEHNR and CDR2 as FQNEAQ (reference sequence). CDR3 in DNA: TGTGCCAGCAGCTTCGGCTACAGGACAGATACGCAGTATTTT. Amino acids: CASSFGYRTDTQYF.

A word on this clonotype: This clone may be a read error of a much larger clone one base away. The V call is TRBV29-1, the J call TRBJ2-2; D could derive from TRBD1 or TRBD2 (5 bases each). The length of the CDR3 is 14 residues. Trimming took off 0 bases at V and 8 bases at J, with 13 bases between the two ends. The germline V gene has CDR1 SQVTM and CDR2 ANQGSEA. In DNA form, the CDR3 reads TGCAGCGTTGAAGATTGGGACGTGAAAGGGGAGCTGTTTTTT. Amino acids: CSVEDWDVKGELFF.

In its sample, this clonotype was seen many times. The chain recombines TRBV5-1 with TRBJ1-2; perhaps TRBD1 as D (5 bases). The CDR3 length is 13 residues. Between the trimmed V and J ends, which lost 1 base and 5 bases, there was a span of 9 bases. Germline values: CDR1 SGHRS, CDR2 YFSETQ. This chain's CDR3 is CASSLKTGYGYTF. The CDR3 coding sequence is TGCGCCAGCAGCTTGAAAACAGGATATGGCTACACCTTC.

CDR3 amino acids: CAWSVRNGGASGANVLTF. The CDR3 DNA follows: TGTGCCTGGAGTGTACGCAACGGGGGGGCCTCTGGGGCCAACGTCCTGACTTTC. The genes are TRBV30 and TRBJ2-6; the match to TRBD2 covers 8 bases. CDR3 length: 18 residues. V dropped 0 bases and J dropped 0; count of bases not matched to a gene: 7. The germline gives CDR1 GTSNPN, CDR2 SVGIG (reference sequence).

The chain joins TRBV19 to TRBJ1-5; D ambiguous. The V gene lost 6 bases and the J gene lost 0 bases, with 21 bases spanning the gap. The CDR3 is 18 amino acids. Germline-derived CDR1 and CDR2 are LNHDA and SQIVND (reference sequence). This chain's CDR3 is CASSLAIFQQYSNQPQHF. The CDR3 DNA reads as TGTGCCAGTAGCCTGGCAATTTTTCAGCAATATAGCAATCAGCCCCAGCATTTT.

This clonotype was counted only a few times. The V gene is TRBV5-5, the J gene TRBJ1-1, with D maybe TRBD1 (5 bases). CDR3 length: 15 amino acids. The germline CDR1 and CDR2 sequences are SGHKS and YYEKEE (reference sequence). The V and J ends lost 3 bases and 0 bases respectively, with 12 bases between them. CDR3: CASSSSRGLNTEAFF. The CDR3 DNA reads TGTGCCAGCAGCTCGTCAAGGGGATTGAACACTGAAGCTTTCTTT. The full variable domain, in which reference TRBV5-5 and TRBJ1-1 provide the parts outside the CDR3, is DAGVTQSPTHLIKTRGQQVTLRCSPISGHKSVSWYQQVLGQGPQFIFQYYEKEERGRGNFPDRFSARQFPNYSSELNVNALLLGDSALYLCASSSSRGLNTEAFFGQGTRLTVV.

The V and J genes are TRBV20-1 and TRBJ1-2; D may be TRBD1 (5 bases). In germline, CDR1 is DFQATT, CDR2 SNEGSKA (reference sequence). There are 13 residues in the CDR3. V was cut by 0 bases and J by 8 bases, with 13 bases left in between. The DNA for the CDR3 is TGCAGTGCTAGAGATCCGAGGGGCGCAGGCTACACCTTC. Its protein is CSARDPRGAGYTF.

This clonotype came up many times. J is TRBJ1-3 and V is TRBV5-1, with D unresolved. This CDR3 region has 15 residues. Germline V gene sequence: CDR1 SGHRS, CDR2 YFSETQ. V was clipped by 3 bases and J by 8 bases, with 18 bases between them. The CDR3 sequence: CASSSPESGVDTIYF. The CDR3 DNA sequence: TGCGCCAGCAGCTCCCCGGAAAGTGGTGTGGACACCATATATTTT.

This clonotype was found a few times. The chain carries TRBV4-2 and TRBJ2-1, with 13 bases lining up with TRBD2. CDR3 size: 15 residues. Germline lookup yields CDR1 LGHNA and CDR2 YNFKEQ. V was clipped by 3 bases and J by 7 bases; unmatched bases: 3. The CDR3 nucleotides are TGTGCCAGCAGCCATGGACTAGCGGGGGTAAATGAGCAGTTCTTC. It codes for CASSHGLAGVNEQFF.

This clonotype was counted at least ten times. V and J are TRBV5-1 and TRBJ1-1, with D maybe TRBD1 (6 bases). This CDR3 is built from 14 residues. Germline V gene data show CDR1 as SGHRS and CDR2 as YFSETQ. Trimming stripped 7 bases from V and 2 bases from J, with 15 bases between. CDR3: CASGVGASNTEAFF. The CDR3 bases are TGCGCCAGCGGCGTGGGGGCAAGCAACACTGAAGCTTTCTTT.

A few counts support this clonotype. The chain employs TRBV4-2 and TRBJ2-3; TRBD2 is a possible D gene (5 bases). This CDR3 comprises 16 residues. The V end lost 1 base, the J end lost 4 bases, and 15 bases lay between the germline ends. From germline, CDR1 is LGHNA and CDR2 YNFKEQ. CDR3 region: CASSQVGEPYSDTQYF. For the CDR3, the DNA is TGTGCCAGCAGCCAAGTCGGGGAACCGTATTCAGATACGCAGTATTTT.